Listed here is a single TCR beta chain. The data originate from a study of OX40 agonist ivuxolimab in advanced cancers. Generated by immunoSEQ multiplex PCR, the TCRdb table keeps only in-frame clones and is missing some. The sample lists approximately 17,000 clones, 70% to 90% seen once, with 72% in the top ten. Trimming shortened V by 6 bases and J by 2 bases, and 8 bases separated the two germline ends. Germline V gene lookup returns CDR1 SNHLY and CDR2 FYNNEI. The CDR3 runs 12 residues. The rearrangement joins TRBV2 to TRBJ2-7, with D possibly TRBD1 on 6 matching bases. The specimen comprised CD4+ or CD8+ T cells sorted from blood, sampled in a trial of the OX40 agonist ivuxolimab. This TCR was recovered from an adult with an advanced solid tumor such as melanoma, head and neck, liver or kidney cancer. The CDR3 reads CASRGGPYEQYF. The CDR3 region has the DNA TGTGCCAGCAGAGGGGGTCCCTACGAGCAGTACTTC.